This TCR beta chain was identified during a study of OX40 agonist ivuxolimab in advanced cancers. Points from the study as a whole: Clonal expansion was seen in CD4+ and CD8+ blood T cells by week 6 at 0.1 to 3.0 mg/kg.

Profiled with immunoSEQ multiplex PCR; TCRdb holds only in-frame clones, not every one. Of about 68,000 clones listed, more than 75% are singletons. Losses at the gene ends were 1 base for V and 7 bases for J; bases not matched to a gene: 4. Germline CDR1 SGHTA, CDR2 FQGNSA. This CDR3 contains 15 residues. On this clone itself: Its cognate antigen is unknown.

This TCR was recovered from an adult with an advanced solid tumor such as melanoma, head and neck, liver or kidney cancer. The rearrangement links TRBV7-2 to TRBJ2-4; 10 bases match TRBD1. The sample here was CD4+ or CD8+ T cells sorted from blood, taken in a trial of the OX40 agonist ivuxolimab. This chain's CDR3 is CASSLGPGQGNIQYF. In DNA form, the CDR3 reads TGTGCCAGCAGCTTAGGCCCGGGACAGGGGAACATTCAGTACTTC.